This T cell receptor (beta chain) emerged from a study of T cells after yellow fever vaccination. Overall study: In the case of low-cell-number fractions, SMART-Seq v4 Ultra Low Input was used for preparation. Study conclusions and caveats: Across the CD4 and CD8 compartments, a small share of clonotypes was present in both. Booster sampling recovered most clones from primary vaccination (approximately 97% CD4, 88% CD8).

5'RACE template switching added a universal primer site and UMIs to TCR cDNA. One entry per CDR3 protein results from TCRdb running MiXCR on the 5' RACE reads. In the table there are 310,000 or so distinct CDR3 sequences, roughly 7% of which are singletons. There are a few counts of this clonotype. Its antigen is currently unknown. This TCR was sampled from a man between 18 and 35 years old who received the YFV17D yellow fever vaccine. The specimen was PBMCs, collected 45 days after the first yellow fever vaccination.

The CDR3 nucleotides are TGCGCCAGCAGCCAAGAGGAAGGCGGACATTACAATGAGCAGTTCTTC. Translated, it gives CASSQEEGGHYNEQFF. V gene TRBV4-3 combines with J gene TRBJ2-1; D is possibly TRBD1 (5 bases). Trimming took off 0 bases at V and 4 bases at J, with 13 bases between the two ends. The germline gives CDR1 LGHNA, CDR2 YSLEER. This CDR3 has 16 residues.